The clone carrying this T cell receptor beta chain was recorded a few times. The V end lost 3 bases, the J end lost 4 bases, and 9 bases lay between the germline ends. The CDR3 loop spans 13 amino acids. Looked up from germline, CDR1 is SGHDN and CDR2 is FVKESK. The data originate from a study of blood T cell repertoires in COVID-19. Study at large: Sites across the United States, Italy and Spain contributed samples from acute and convalescent COVID-19. PBMCs, B-cell-depleted T cells, or T cells provided the cDNA or gDNA that made up the material.

Per the study methods: Reference gene primer amplification gave nucleated cell count estimates. TCRdb keeps only in-frame clones here, not all; method: immunoSEQ multiplex PCR. The DNA was the basis for D and trimming; V, J and clone size are from that table. Here the sample spans roughly 80,000 clones, around 81% being singletons. The sample comprised peripheral blood. The chain uses TRBV14 and TRBJ1-2; D is perhaps TRBD1 (5 bases). This receptor was taken from a man aged 80 or over with acute or convalescent COVID-19. CDR3: CASSQGGAYGYTF. The CDR3 nucleotides read TGTGCCAGCAGCCAGGGAGGGGCCTATGGCTACACCTTC.